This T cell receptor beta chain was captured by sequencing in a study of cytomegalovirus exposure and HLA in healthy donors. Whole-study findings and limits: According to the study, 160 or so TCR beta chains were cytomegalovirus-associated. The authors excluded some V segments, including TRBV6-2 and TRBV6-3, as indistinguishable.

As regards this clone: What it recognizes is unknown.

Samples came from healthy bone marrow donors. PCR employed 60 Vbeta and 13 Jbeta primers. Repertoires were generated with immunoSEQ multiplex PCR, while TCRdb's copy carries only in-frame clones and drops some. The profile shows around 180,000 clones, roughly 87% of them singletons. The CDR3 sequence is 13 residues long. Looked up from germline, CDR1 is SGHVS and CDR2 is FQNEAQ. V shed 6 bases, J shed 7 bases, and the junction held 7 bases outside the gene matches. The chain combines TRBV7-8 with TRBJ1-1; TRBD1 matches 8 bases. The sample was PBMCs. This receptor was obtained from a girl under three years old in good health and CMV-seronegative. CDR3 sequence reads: CASRSGTGREAFF. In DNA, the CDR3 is TGTGCCAGCAGATCCGGGACAGGACGTGAAGCTTTCTTT.